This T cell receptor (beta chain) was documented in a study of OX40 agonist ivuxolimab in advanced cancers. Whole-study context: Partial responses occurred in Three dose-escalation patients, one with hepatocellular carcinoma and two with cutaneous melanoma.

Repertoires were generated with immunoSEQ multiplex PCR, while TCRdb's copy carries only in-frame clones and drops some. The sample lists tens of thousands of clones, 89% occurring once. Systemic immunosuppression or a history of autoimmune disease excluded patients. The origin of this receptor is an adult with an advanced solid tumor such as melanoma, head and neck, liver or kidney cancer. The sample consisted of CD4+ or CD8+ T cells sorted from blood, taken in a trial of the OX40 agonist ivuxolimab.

CDR3 sequence (DNA): TGCGCCAGCAGCCCAAATCAAGCGGGGAGCTCCTACAATGAGCAGTTCTTC. Its protein product is CASSPNQAGSSYNEQFF. The rearrangement links TRBV4-3 to TRBJ2-1; TRBD2 aligns across 7 bases. V dropped 4 bases and J dropped 0; count of bases not matched to a gene: 9. Germline V gene sequence: CDR1 LGHNA, CDR2 YSLEER. This CDR3 is 17 amino acids long.